The 22 T cell receptor beta chains listed next were all sequenced from one sample in a study of cytotoxic CD8 clonotypes in ibrutinib-treated CLL. Clones were sequenced by immunoSEQ multiplex PCR, and TCRdb holds only the in-frame ones, with some missing. The sample holds 250,000 to 350,000 clones, 65% to 85% seen once. The source material was PBMCs, sampled at disease progression, from a patient treated with ibrutinib. The receptors were gathered from a human donor with chronic lymphocytic leukemia.

This sequence joins TRBV7-9 and TRBJ2-7, with D unresolved. CDR3 length: 13 amino acids. V lost 4 bases and J lost 4, with 11 bases in between. Germline CDR1 reads SEHNR; CDR2 reads FQNEAQ (reference sequence). CDR3 sequence reads: CASSSAEHYEQYF. For the CDR3, the DNA is TGTGCCAGCAGCTCCGCGGAACATTACGAGCAGTACTTC. The full variable domain, completed using reference TRBV7-9 and TRBJ2-7, is DTGVSQNPRHKITKRGQNVTFRCDPISEHNRLYWYRQTLGQGPEFLTYFQNEAQLEKSRLLSDRFSAERPKGSFSTLEIQRTEQGDSAMYLCASSSAEHYEQYFGPGTRLTVT.

DNA for the CDR3: TGCGCCAGCAGCCAAGTTCCAGGGTGGAATCAGCCCCAGCATTTT. As protein: CASSQVPGWNQPQHF. The genes are TRBV4-3 and TRBJ1-5, with D perhaps TRBD1 (5 bases). Deletions cut 1 base from V and 4 bases from J, with 11 bases between. The CDR3 has 15 amino acids. CDR1 is LGHNA and CDR2 is YSLEER in the germline V gene.

The rearrangement links TRBV5-5 to TRBJ2-1; 14 bases fit TRBD2. After removal of 4 bases from V and 7 bases from J, the junction contained 7 bases not matched to a gene. Germline V lookup: CDR1 SGHKS, CDR2 YYEKEE (reference sequence). This CDR3 contains 16 residues. For the CDR3, the DNA is TGTGCCAGCAGCGTTATCGGACTAGCGGGGGGAAATGAGCAGTTCTTC. It yields the protein CASSVIGLAGGNEQFF.

About this clone itself: A much larger clone is a single base away; this may be a read error. The rearrangement uses TRBV5-6 and TRBJ1-1; TRBD1 aligns across 8 bases. The CDR3 has 14 amino acids. Germline V gives CDR1 SGHDT, CDR2 YYEEEE. CDR3 in amino acids: CASNERQGNNEAFF. The CDR3 coding sequence is TGTGCCAGCAACGAAAGACAGGGGAACAATGAAGCTTTCTTT.

V is TRBV6-5 and J is TRBJ1-1, with 7 bases fitting TRBD1. Germline trimming cut 7 bases from V and 0 bases from J; bases unmatched to any gene: 8. This CDR3 spans 15 amino acids. In germline, CDR1 is MNHEY, CDR2 SVGAGI. CDR3 in amino acids: CASTLRDRLNTEAFF. In DNA, the CDR3 is TGTGCCAGCACCCTTCGGGACAGACTGAACACTGAAGCTTTCTTT.

The genes are TRBV5-6 and TRBJ2-7, with D tentatively TRBD1 (6 bases). V shed 4 bases and J shed 1 base, with 9 bases lying between them. The CDR3 has 13 residues. From germline, CDR1 is SGHDT and CDR2 YYEEEE. CDR3 DNA sequence: TGTGCCAGCAGCATTACAGGGTCCTACGAGCAGTACTTC. Its protein is CASSITGSYEQYF. Supplemented by reference TRBV5-6 and TRBJ2-7, the full variable domain reads DAGVTQSPTHLIKTRGQQVTLRCSPKSGHDTVSWYQQALGQGPQFIFQYYEEEERQRGNFPDRFSGHQFPNYSSELNVNALLLGDSALYLCASSITGSYEQYFGPGTRLTVT.

The V call is TRBV18, the J call TRBJ2-4; 8 positions agree with TRBD1. Trimming at V came to 8 bases and at J to 7 bases, leaving 10 bases not matched to a gene. Per germline, CDR1 KGHSH and CDR2 LQKENI. The CDR3 covers 14 residues. The CDR3 sequence: CASTQGAVGNIQYF. The CDR3 DNA sequence: TGTGCCAGCACCCAGGGGGCAGTAGGGAACATTCAGTACTTC.

The V gene is TRBV28, the J gene TRBJ2-3; perhaps TRBD2 as D (6 bases). Germline loops: CDR1 MDHEN, CDR2 SYDVKM. V shed 6 bases and J shed 2 bases, with 15 bases lying between them. The CDR3 totals 15 residues. In DNA form, the CDR3 reads TGTGCCAGCAGAATCCCCGGGACTCTCACAGATACGCAGTATTTT. This codes for CASRIPGTLTDTQYF.

The chain combines TRBV27 with TRBJ1-1; D might be TRBD1 (5 bases). The CDR3 length is 14 residues. V lost 6 bases to trimming and J lost 2 bases, with 13 bases between them. CDR1 is MNHEY, CDR2 SMNVEV, per germline (reference sequence). The CDR3 protein is CASSWSRENTEAFF. CDR3 DNA sequence: TGTGCCAGCAGCTGGAGCAGGGAAAACACTGAAGCTTTCTTT.

J is TRBJ2-1 and V is TRBV4-3; D is unresolved. Germline CDR1 LGHNA, CDR2 YSLEER. CDR3 length equals 12 residues. Deletions cut 2 bases from V and 5 bases from J, with 4 bases between. CDR3 DNA sequence: TGCGCCAGCAGCCAAATGGACAATGAGCAGTTCTTC. Its translation: CASSQMDNEQFF.

J is TRBJ2-1 and V is TRBV7-3, with D unclear. The V gene's germline CDR1 is SGHTA and CDR2 FQGTGA. This CDR3 comprises 14 residues. V shed 5 bases and J shed 2 bases, with 10 bases lying between them. The DNA for the CDR3 is TGTGCCAGCAGCCTTCCCTCGGCCTACAATGAGCAGTTCTTC. Protein: CASSLPSAYNEQFF.

The V gene is TRBV7-3, the J gene TRBJ1-3; D remains unclear. Germline loops: CDR1 SGHTA, CDR2 FQGTGA. CDR3 size: 15 residues. Trimming shortened V by 5 bases and J by 0 bases, and 11 bases separated the two germline ends. Written as DNA, the CDR3 is TGTGCCAGCAGCCCAGACCCCAGCTCTGGAAACACCATATATTTT. Translating gives CASSPDPSSGNTIYF.

V gene TRBV13 combines with J gene TRBJ2-1; D is perhaps TRBD1 or TRBD2 (5 bases each). In germline, CDR1 is PRHDT, CDR2 FYEKMQ (reference sequence). This CDR3 comprises 15 residues. Trimming pared 3 bases from V and 4 bases from J, leaving 13 bases between. CDR3 protein: CASSFDGTPYNEQFF. The CDR3 nucleotides are TGTGCCAGCAGCTTTGACGGGACCCCTTACAATGAGCAGTTCTTC.

The chain is built from TRBV4-1 and TRBJ1-5; 7 bases line up with TRBD1. Per germline, CDR1 MGHRA and CDR2 YSYEKL. This CDR3 spans 17 amino acids. V dropped 1 base and J dropped 6; count of bases not matched to a gene: 12. The CDR3 region is CASSQVLRGRRAQPQHF. In DNA form, the CDR3 reads TGCGCCAGCAGCCAAGTACTAAGGGGGCGACGGGCTCAGCCCCAGCATTTT.

The chain has TRBV2 and TRBJ2-7, with unresolved D. Germline CDR1 reads SNHLY; CDR2 reads FYNNEI. The CDR3 runs to 12 residues. Trimming took off 6 bases at V and 1 base at J, with 7 bases between the two ends. The CDR3 loop is CASRIDSYEQYF. The CDR3, as DNA: TGTGCCAGCAGAATCGATTCCTACGAGCAGTACTTC. The variable domain in full, completed from reference TRBV2 and TRBJ2-7, reads EPEVTQTPSHQVTQMGQEVILRCVPISNHLYFYWYRQILGQKVEFLVSFYNNEISEKSEIFDDQFSVERPDGSNFTLKIRSTKLEDSAMYFCASRIDSYEQYFGPGTRLTVT.

The J gene is TRBJ1-3, the V gene TRBV6-5, with D possibly matching TRBD1 (6 bases). Germline V gene data show CDR1 as MNHEY and CDR2 as SVGAGI. CDR3 size: 15 residues. Between the trimmed V and J ends, which lost 7 bases and 4 bases, there was a span of 17 bases. The CDR3 coding sequence is TGTGCCAGCACCAACAGATCGGGGGCAGGAAACACCATATATTTT. Protein sequence: CASTNRSGAGNTIYF.

This clone came up a few times. J is TRBJ2-2 and V is TRBV10-3; D is perhaps TRBD1 (5 bases). The CDR3 covers 12 residues. Germline assignment: CDR1 ENHRY and CDR2 SYGVKD. V was clipped by 2 bases and J by 8 bases, with 6 bases between them. Written as DNA, the CDR3 is TGTGCCATCAGTGAGGGGGCGGGGGAGCTGTTTTTT. Encoded protein: CAISEGAGELFF.

This chain connects TRBV27 to TRBJ2-7; possible D gene TRBD1, 6 bases. The CDR3 length is 17 residues. The germline V gene encodes CDR1 MNHEY and CDR2 SMNVEV (reference sequence). With 6 bases removed from V and 0 bases from J, the gap between germline ends came to 21 bases. The CDR3 DNA sequence: TGTGCCAGCAGCCCATACACAGGGATTTCTTACTCCTACGAGCAGTACTTC. The encoded protein is CASSPYTGISYSYEQYF.

The chain employs TRBV2 and TRBJ2-5, with TRBD2 matching 9 bases. The CDR3 has 14 amino acids. Germline V gene data show CDR1 as SNHLY and CDR2 as FYNNEI. Germline trimming cut 6 bases from V and 2 bases from J; bases unmatched to any gene: 4. Written as DNA, the CDR3 is TGTGCCAGCAGGATTACTAGCGGGCAAGAGACCCAGTACTTC. This translates into CASRITSGQETQYF.

V usage is TRBV7-8 and J usage is TRBJ1-5; unclear D gene. V was cut by 2 bases and J by 3 bases, with 20 bases left in between. This CDR3 spans 18 amino acids. Germline CDR1 reads SGHVS; CDR2 reads FQNEAQ. The chain's CDR3 is CASSLRAALPYDNQPQHF. As DNA, the CDR3 is TGTGCCAGCAGCTTACGGGCTGCATTGCCATATGACAATCAGCCCCAGCATTTT.

The chain combines TRBV9 with TRBJ2-7, with 9 nucleotides matching TRBD2. This CDR3 spans 15 amino acids. Per germline, CDR1 SGDLS and CDR2 YYNGEE. Germline trimming cut 0 bases from V and 4 bases from J; bases unmatched to any gene: 5. The CDR3 DNA is TGTGCCAGCAGCGTAGAAGGCCTAGCGGGGTACGAGCAGTACTTC. Translation gives CASSVEGLAGYEQYF.

In nucleotides, the CDR3 is TGTGCCAGCAGACAGCGGGGGGGCCCCACAGATACGCAGTATTTT. This sequence encodes CASRQRGGPTDTQYF. The chain links TRBV5-4 to TRBJ2-3, with 10 bases lining up with TRBD2. CDR1 is SGHNT, CDR2 YYREEE, per germline (reference sequence). J was trimmed by 2 bases and V by 5 bases; bases with no gene match: 5. CDR3 length: 15 amino acids.